The rows below give T cell receptor beta chains drawn from one sample of a study of cytomegalovirus exposure and HLA in healthy donors. Produced via immunoSEQ multiplex PCR; TCRdb's table is partial and in-frame only. Among about 76,000 clones, around 80% were seen once, and the ten largest hold 2.5%. Sequencing was carried out using PBMCs. The receptors here all came from a male donor in good health and CMV-seropositive. The conserved cysteine and the conserved F or W are not part of the CDR3 here. Expanded clones get a size class; other rows say once, few or many, or leave the size out.

V	size	J	CDR3
TRBV6-5	-	TRBJ1-1	ASSYLVRGVNTEAF
TRBV4-2	-	TRBJ1-1	ASSQDIRQGMGMNRNTEAF
TRBV28	-	TRBJ2-2	ASRRLQGPNTGELF
TRBV7-8	-	TRBJ1-5	ASSLEGGSAQPQH
TRBV6-5	-	TRBJ2-3	ASRQLSTDTQY
TRBV18	-	TRBJ1-1	ASSPAQGARYTEAF
TRBV19	-	TRBJ2-1	ASSFSQGKSYNEQF
TRBV7-2	many	TRBJ2-1	ASSLEGTSGRYEQF
TRBV6-1	once	TRBJ2-6	ASSGEASSGANVLT
TRBV29-1	-	TRBJ2-5	SVSATETQY
TRBV9	few	TRBJ2-1	ASSVVPGSTNNEQF
TRBV2	-	TRBJ2-2	ASSGRRTGGTGELF
TRBV6-5	-	TRBJ2-3	ASSRDRTNTQY
TRBV7-9	once	TRBJ2-1	ASSLIGGAEQF
TRBV10-2	few	TRBJ2-1	ASRMHSGTKF
TRBV7-2	-	TRBJ1-2	ASSTNRGGYT
TRBV30	-	TRBJ2-3	AWSKVPGLGTTDTQY
TRBV28	-	TRBJ1-2	ASSTRVRLNYGYT
TRBV7-2	-	TRBJ2-5	ASSLVAQETQY
TRBV21-1	-	TRBJ1-1	ASSKGEGTEAF
TRBV7-6	-	TRBJ2-7	ASSLAASEAYEQY
TRBV5-8	-	TRBJ1-5	ASCTGGAGNQPQH
TRBV5-4	-	TRBJ2-7	ASSFYRDRDYEQY
TRBV5-1	-	TRBJ2-1	ASSLGSGRDNEQF
TRBV27	-	TRBJ1-4	ASSRQGINEKLF
TRBV11-2	once	TRBJ1-5	ASSLEGRGPQH
TRBV15	-	TRBJ2-1	ASRDVSGKYNEQF
TRBV5-1	-	TRBJ2-7	ASSFHRDRTYEQY
TRBV5-1	-	TRBJ2-7	ASNERGQNEQY
TRBV5-6	-	TRBJ2-1	ASSLLQLAGGYNEQF
TRBV6-5	few	TRBJ1-1	ASSYGRLYTEAF
TRBV19	-	TRBJ2-7	ASSRGQGDTYEQY
TRBV18	-	TRBJ2-3	ASSRPTGLAYTDTQY
TRBV27	-	TRBJ2-6	ASSQGTASGANVLT
TRBV6-1	-	TRBJ2-3	ASSVEGGLTDTQY
TRBV9	once	TRBJ1-2	ASSVAPGAGYT
TRBV27	-	TRBJ1-5	ASSSRTGGQPQH
TRBV28	-	TRBJ2-7	ASSASRVGYEQY
TRBV7-9	-	TRBJ2-3	ASSLSGTGGAINRY
TRBV7-2	-	TRBJ2-3	ASSLSRSPTDTQY
TRBV4-2	-	TRBJ2-2	ASSPEERRTGELF
TRBV5-4	once	TRBJ2-3	ASSQRQGVSYTDTQY
TRBV25-1	-	TRBJ2-1	ASSGESGDTYNEQF
TRBV5-4	medium-sized	TRBJ1-3	ASSDGQGGSGNTIY
TRBV9	-	TRBJ1-4	ASSVDPVGEKLF
TRBV9	-	TRBJ2-2	ASSVGGRQGAGELF
TRBV27	few	TRBJ2-1	ASSRSGRAIYNEQF
TRBV19	-	TRBJ2-7	ASSTGGEQY
TRBV5-1	-	TRBJ1-5	ASSKDGHSNQPQH
TRBV2	-	TRBJ2-7	ASSVTRAGEQY
TRBV5-4	-	TRBJ2-7	ASSLFGRGGHEQY
TRBV5-6	-	TRBJ2-5	ASSSTGVEETQY
TRBV10-2	few	TRBJ2-3	ASSEREMTQY
TRBV29-1	-	TRBJ1-2	SVGESYGYT
TRBV6-5	-	-	ASRRAGDEQY
TRBV2	many	TRBJ2-7	ASEPGLASYEQY